This T cell receptor beta chain came from a study of T-cell reconstitution after alpha-beta-depleted transplantation in children. Notes on the study in general: T-cell counts and diversity at one year following transplant were attributed mainly to newly produced T cells. High day-60 TCRbeta diversity in some patients came from surviving recipient T cells and thymic progenitors.

TCRbeta library construction was performed incorporating unique molecular identifiers. TCRdb re-called the PCR reads through MiXCR, storing one row per CDR3 protein. The sample contains approximately 630,000 distinct CDR3 sequences, around 13% of which appear only once. Remarks on this clonotype: Antigen specificity is unknown.

The junction had 12 bases not matched to a gene; V was cut back by 4 bases and J by 7 bases. The CDR3 is made up of 16 amino acids. Germline V CDR1 and CDR2: LNHNV, YYDKDF (reference sequence). The specimen comprised PBMCs, sampled before TCRalphabeta/CD19-depleted stem cell transplant. The sequence was obtained from a girl aged 2 to 10 with congenital amegakaryocytic thrombocytopenia, due to receive a stem cell transplant. This rearrangement joins TRBV15 to TRBJ2-1; TRBD2 agrees at 8 bases. CDR3 sequence: CATSNPRAGGQNEQFF. CDR3 coding DNA: TGTGCCACCAGCAATCCCCGGGCGGGAGGACAGAATGAGCAGTTCTTC.